These 8 T cell receptor beta chains share one sample of origin, sequenced in a study of cytomegalovirus exposure and HLA in healthy donors. With 60 Vbeta and 13 Jbeta primers, the PCR was carried out. TCRdb's copy holds only in-frame clones and misses some; the assay was immunoSEQ multiplex PCR. This sample's table has around 150,000 clones. What was sequenced was PBMCs. The receptor source for this set is a man aged 35 to 55 in good health and CMV-seronegative.

The chain uses TRBV7-8 and TRBJ1-2; 7 bases line up with TRBD1. CDR3 length: 13 residues. Germline values: CDR1 SGHVS, CDR2 FQNEAQ. V was clipped by 5 bases and J by 5 bases; unmatched bases: 5. Here the CDR3 reads CASSTTGRYGYTF. The DNA of the CDR3 is TGTGCCAGCAGCACGACAGGGCGATATGGCTACACCTTC.

This sequence joins TRBV28 and TRBJ1-4; perhaps TRBD1 as D (6 bases). This CDR3 spans 15 amino acids. V was clipped by 5 bases and J by 8 bases, with 18 bases between them. Germline loops: CDR1 MDHEN, CDR2 SYDVKM. This chain's CDR3 is CASSLRPSRGEKLFF. The CDR3 nucleotides read TGTGCCAGCAGTCTTCGACCCTCTAGGGGGGAAAAACTGTTTTTT.

The rearrangement joins TRBV7-9 to TRBJ2-1; possible D gene TRBD1, 6 bases. V lost 5 bases and J 0 bases, leaving 11 bases between the germline ends. CDR3 length: 15 amino acids. Germline assignment: CDR1 SEHNR and CDR2 FQNEAQ (reference sequence). The CDR3 coding sequence is TGTGCCAGCAGCAAAACAGGGAGCTCCTACAATGAGCAGTTCTTC. It translates to CASSKTGSSYNEQFF.

The gene calls are TRBV5-4 and TRBJ2-7, with a possible D match to TRBD2 (6 bases). V dropped 0 bases and J dropped 7 bases, with 11 bases sitting between them. The germline gives CDR1 SGHNT, CDR2 YYREEE (reference sequence). There are 13 residues in the CDR3. The CDR3 protein is CASSLGGEREQYF. The CDR3 nucleotides read TGTGCCAGCAGCTTGGGGGGGGAGAGGGAGCAGTACTTC. The full variable domain, completed using reference TRBV5-4 and TRBJ2-7, is ETGVTQSPTHLIKTRGQQVTLRCSSQSGHNTVSWYQQALGQGPQFIFQYYREEENGRGNFPPRFSGLQFPNYSSELNVNALELDDSALYLCASSLGGEREQYFGPGTRLTVT.

This chain joins TRBV5-6 and TRBJ2-5; D perhaps matches TRBD2 (6 bases). The CDR3 contains 15 residues. From germline, CDR1 is SGHDT and CDR2 YYEEEE. V gave up 3 bases and J gave up 7 bases, with 19 bases separating them. CDR3 sequence reads: CASSSGRHLGGTQYF. CDR3 sequence (DNA): TGTGCCAGCAGCTCTGGGCGACATCTCGGGGGGACCCAGTACTTC.

The J gene is TRBJ1-1, the V gene TRBV7-6, with D perhaps matching TRBD1 (5 bases). CDR1 is SGHVS and CDR2 is FNYEAQ in the germline V gene. With 2 bases removed from V and 0 bases from J, the gap between germline ends came to 7 bases. This CDR3 has 14 residues. The CDR3 loop reads CASSLMTVNTEAFF. In DNA, the CDR3 is TGTGCCAGCAGCTTAATGACAGTGAACACTGAAGCTTTCTTT.

The rearrangement uses TRBV12-2 and TRBJ1-2; the table's D gene call, TRBD1, was not cross checked with the DNA. TRBV12-2 constitutes a pseudogene. The length of the CDR3 is 18 residues. DNA of the CDR3: TGTGCAAGTCGCTTAGCGGAAAATGGACAGAGGGCTAGCTATGGCTACACCTTC. Its protein product is CASRLAENGQRASYGYTF.

The gene calls are TRBV2 and TRBJ1-1, with 7 bases lining up with TRBD1. Unmatched junction bases numbered 8, after V lost 3 bases and J lost 10 bases. This CDR3 region has 13 residues. Germline V CDR1 and CDR2: SNHLY, FYNNEI. The CDR3, as DNA: TGTGCCAGCAGTGATCCGACAGGGATGAGAGCTTTCTTT. This translates into CASSDPTGMRAFF.